These 19 T cell receptor beta chains share one sample of origin, sequenced in a study of T-cell reconstitution after alpha-beta-depleted transplantation in children listed by TCRdb under 2016. The treatment or condition tag for this specimen amounts to: allogeneic hematopoietic cell transplantation with graft depleted of TCRalphabeta T cells and CD19 B cells. The library was made by PCR. The run used an Illumina HiSeq 2500. TCR libraries were prepared with molecular barcoding, using unique molecular identifiers to normalize TCRbeta repertoire quantification. The public reads were quality trimmed at Q25 with fastp and then assembled into clones with MiXCR by TCRdb, keeping productive beta chains. For every CDR3 protein sequence, its rows merge into one entry that carries the most common genes and DNA. For this sample there are 450,000 to 600,000 distinct CDR3 sequences; approximately 13% appear just once. Around 2.2% of the sample rests with the top ten.

Sequencing was performed on PBMCs, mostly from graft donor cells, taken 360 days after TCRalphabeta/CD19-depleted stem cell transplant. Receptors were obtained from a male patient aged 10 to 17 who had a stem cell transplant for acute myeloid leukemia, so the T cells may come from the graft donor.

The chain couples TRBV3-1 to TRBJ2-5, with 7 positions matching TRBD2. From germline, CDR1 is LGHDT and CDR2 YNNKEL (reference sequence). This CDR3 is built from 15 residues. V was clipped by 1 base and J by 5 bases; unmatched bases: 7. The CDR3 loop reads CASSQGIAGGETQYF. CDR3 DNA: TGTGCCAGCAGCCAAGGGATAGCGGGCGGGGAGACCCAGTACTTC.

This clonotype was counted a few times. The chain joins TRBV3-1 to TRBJ2-1; 8 positions agree with TRBD2. This CDR3 contains 15 residues. The ends lost 4 bases at V and 9 bases at J; junction bases unmatched: 11. Looked up from germline, CDR1 is LGHDT and CDR2 is YNNKEL (reference sequence). CDR3 sequence: CASSPKKREKGEQFF. The CDR3 region has the DNA TGTGCCAGCAGCCCCAAAAAGCGGGAGAAAGGTGAGCAGTTCTTC.

At least ten counts were recorded for this clonotype. The chain employs TRBV28 and TRBJ2-5; 10 nucleotides line up with TRBD1. The CDR3 sequence is 16 residues long. V was pared by 4 bases and J by 0 bases, with 5 bases of the junction left unmatched. CDR1 and CDR2 (germline): MDHEN, SYDVKM. Here the CDR3 reads CASSSGQGVYQETQYF. The CDR3 region has the DNA TGTGCCAGCAGTTCCGGACAGGGGGTGTACCAAGAGACCCAGTACTTC.

This clonotype was counted ten times or more. This chain joins TRBV10-3 and TRBJ2-7, with D perhaps matching TRBD1 (6 bases). The germline V gene encodes CDR1 ENHRY and CDR2 SYGVKD. This CDR3 region has 14 residues. The germline V and J ends were trimmed by 10 bases and 0 bases, with 16 bases remaining between them. In DNA form, the CDR3 reads TGTGCCACCAGGGGAGTAGCGACCTCCTACGAGCAGTACTTC. It translates to CATRGVATSYEQYF.

This clonotype showed up just a few times. The chain combines TRBV27 with TRBJ1-1; maybe TRBD1 (6 bases). CDR1 MNHEY and CDR2 SMNVEV come from the germline V gene (reference sequence). The CDR3 has 17 amino acids. V shed 3 bases and J shed 0 bases, with 17 bases lying between them. The CDR3 coding sequence is TGTGCCAGCAGTTTTTCCGGGGGCATGGGTATGAACACTGAAGCTTTCTTT. Amino acids: CASSFSGGMGMNTEAFF.

This clonotype was counted ten times or more. The gene calls are TRBV28 and TRBJ2-5; a possible D gene is TRBD2 (6 bases). Germline CDR1 reads MDHEN; CDR2 reads SYDVKM. Trimming left V 6 bases short and J 4 bases short, with 18 bases between. This CDR3 comprises 15 residues. The CDR3 region has the DNA TGTGCCAGCAGCTGGACTTCGGGACTCACAGAGACCCAGTACTTC. Protein: CASSWTSGLTETQYF.

The V gene is TRBV19, the J gene TRBJ2-7, with a possible D match to TRBD1 (6 bases). The CDR3 sequence is 14 residues long. From germline, CDR1 is LNHDA and CDR2 SQIVND (reference sequence). V lost 1 base to trimming and J lost 5 bases, with 12 bases between them. CDR3 DNA: TGTGCCAGTAGTATAGTTCTCGGACAGAACGAGCAGTACTTC. Its translation: CASSIVLGQNEQYF.

In this sample, this clonotype turned up a few times. The germline gene is not matched at one end of the junction; a read error may be the cause. This chain joins TRBV12-3 or TRBV12-4 and TRBJ2-7, with D possibly matching TRBD2 (6 bases). This CDR3 has 12 residues. Here the CDR3 DNA reads TGTGCCAGCAGTCCCGGGGGACCGGATAGGCACTTC. It translates to CASSPGGPDRHF.

In this sample, this clonotype turned up a few times. This chain connects TRBV14 to TRBJ2-1; a weak D match, TRBD2 (5 bases). Germline-derived CDR1 and CDR2 are SGHDN and FVKESK. V was cut by 1 base and J by 12 bases, with 16 bases left in between. This CDR3 is 14 amino acids long. The CDR3 DNA follows: TGTGCCAGCAGCCAAGGTTGGCTAGCATTAGGGCAGTTCTTC. As protein: CASSQGWLALGQFF. The whole variable domain, remainder taken from reference TRBV14 and TRBJ2-1, is EAGVTQFPSHSVIEKGQTVTLRCDPISGHDNLYWYRRVMGKEIKFLLHFVKESKQDESGMPNNRFLAERTGGTYSTLKVQPAELEDSGVYFCASSQGWLALGQFFGPGTRLTVL.

This clonotype was observed many times. The rearrangement uses TRBV2 and TRBJ2-1; 11 bases are shared with TRBD2. From germline, CDR1 is SNHLY and CDR2 FYNNEI. This CDR3 contains 15 residues. The V segment lost 7 bases and the J segment 5 bases; nucleotides outside the gene matches: 7. The CDR3 DNA sequence: TGTGCCAGCACCCTACTAGCGGGAGTTAACAATGAGCAGTTCTTC. It specifies CASTLLAGVNNEQFF.

This clonotype was seen many times. The chain is built from TRBV9 and TRBJ2-7, with TRBD2 identical over 8 bases. CDR3 size: 15 residues. Germline-derived CDR1 and CDR2 are SGDLS and YYNGEE. Germline trimming cut 0 bases from V and 4 bases from J; bases unmatched to any gene: 6. In nucleotides, the CDR3 is TGTGCCAGCAGCGTAGAAGGCACTAGCGGTTACGAGCAGTACTTC. Amino acid sequence: CASSVEGTSGYEQYF.

There are a few counts of this clonotype. This chain connects TRBV19 to TRBJ2-3, with 9 bases aligning to TRBD2. V shed 5 bases, J shed 9 bases, and the junction held 15 bases outside the gene matches. Germline lookup yields CDR1 LNHDA and CDR2 SQIVND (reference sequence). This CDR3 has 16 amino acids. For the CDR3, the DNA is TGTGCCAGTAGTGGCCCTCCGGGACTAGCCTCTTGGACGCAGTATTTT. Protein: CASSGPPGLASWTQYF.

The V and J genes are TRBV2 and TRBJ1-1, with TRBD1 identical over 8 bases. The CDR3 extends over 16 amino acids. Germline CDR1 is SNHLY and CDR2 is FYNNEI. V lost 11 bases and J lost 0; bases outside the gene matches: 14. The DNA for the CDR3 is TGTGCCTTCTGTCCCCGACAGGGGAGGTTGAACACTGAAGCTTTCTTT. Translated: CAFCPRQGRLNTEAFF.

This clonotype came up many times. The rearrangement links TRBV6-5 to TRBJ2-7, with 7 positions matching TRBD1. Germline CDR1 reads MNHEY; CDR2 reads SVGAGI. J gave up 1 base and V 8 bases, and 2 bases lay outside the gene matches. The CDR3 has 12 amino acids. This CDR3 is CASAGGSYEQYF. In DNA, the CDR3 is TGTGCCAGCGCAGGGGGATCCTACGAGCAGTACTTC.

This clonotype showed up just a few times. The chain joins TRBV28 to TRBJ1-1; 8 bases agree with TRBD1. The V gene end was trimmed by 1 base and the J gene end by 4 bases; junction bases not matched to a gene: 26. From germline, CDR1 is MDHEN and CDR2 SYDVKM. CDR3 length: 22 residues. For the CDR3, the DNA is TGTGCCAGCAGTTTATTCGCAGGGGCCATGGGGGACAGGACCTTAATATCCACTGAAGCTTTCTTT. Translation gives CASSLFAGAMGDRTLISTEAFF. Using reference TRBV28 and TRBJ1-1 for the parts outside the CDR3, the full variable domain is DVKVTQSSRYLVKRTGEKVFLECVQDMDHENMFWYRQDPGLGLRLIYFSYDVKMKEKGDIPEGYSVSREKKERFSLILESASTNQTSMYLCASSLFAGAMGDRTLISTEAFFGQGTRLTVV.

This clonotype was seen ten or more times. The J gene is TRBJ2-3, the V gene TRBV4-3, with D perhaps TRBD1 (6 bases). V was shortened by 1 base and J by 0 bases, with 11 bases between the two germline ends. This CDR3 spans 16 amino acids. CDR1 and CDR2 (germline): LGHNA, YSLEER. The CDR3 DNA follows: TGCGCCAGCAGCCAAGGGGGGCTAGTGAGCACAGATACGCAGTATTTT. It encodes CASSQGGLVSTDTQYF.

This clonotype was counted only a few times. J is TRBJ2-1 and V is TRBV7-2; TRBD1 aligns across 7 bases. The V segment lost 5 bases and the J segment 1 base; nucleotides outside the gene matches: 11. Germline V gives CDR1 SGHTA, CDR2 FQGNSA. The CDR3 loop spans 17 amino acids. The CDR3 nucleotides are TGTGCCAGCAGCATGACAGGGCTCTGGGTATCCTACAATGAGCAGTTCTTC. As protein: CASSMTGLWVSYNEQFF.

This clonotype occurred a few times. The chain couples TRBV28 to TRBJ2-1; possible D gene TRBD2, 6 bases. V gave up 10 bases and J gave up 2 bases, with 12 bases separating them. Germline CDR1 reads MDHEN; CDR2 reads SYDVKM. The CDR3 has 13 amino acids. In DNA, the CDR3 is TGTGCCATCCGGGACTCCCCCTACAATGAGCAGTTCTTC. It yields the protein CAIRDSPYNEQFF.

The V call is TRBV4-2, the J call TRBJ2-4; D call uncertain. From germline, CDR1 is LGHNA and CDR2 YNFKEQ. V was shortened by 4 bases and J by 1 base, with 14 bases between the two germline ends. The CDR3 is 16 amino acids. CDR3 coding DNA: TGTGCCAGCAGCCCCTCCCGACTCTATGCCAAAAACATTCAGTACTTC. Its translation is CASSPSRLYAKNIQYF.